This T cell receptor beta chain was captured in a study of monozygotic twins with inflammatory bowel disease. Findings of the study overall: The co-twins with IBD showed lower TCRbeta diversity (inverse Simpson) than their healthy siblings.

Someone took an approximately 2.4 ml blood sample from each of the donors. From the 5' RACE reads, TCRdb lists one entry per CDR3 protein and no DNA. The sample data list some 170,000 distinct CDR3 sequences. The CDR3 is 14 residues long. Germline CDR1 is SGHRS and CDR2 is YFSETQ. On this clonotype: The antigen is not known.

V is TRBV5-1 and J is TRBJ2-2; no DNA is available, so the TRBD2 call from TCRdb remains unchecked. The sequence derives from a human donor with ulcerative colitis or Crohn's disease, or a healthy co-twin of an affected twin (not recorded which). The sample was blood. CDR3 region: CASGLAGDTGELFF.